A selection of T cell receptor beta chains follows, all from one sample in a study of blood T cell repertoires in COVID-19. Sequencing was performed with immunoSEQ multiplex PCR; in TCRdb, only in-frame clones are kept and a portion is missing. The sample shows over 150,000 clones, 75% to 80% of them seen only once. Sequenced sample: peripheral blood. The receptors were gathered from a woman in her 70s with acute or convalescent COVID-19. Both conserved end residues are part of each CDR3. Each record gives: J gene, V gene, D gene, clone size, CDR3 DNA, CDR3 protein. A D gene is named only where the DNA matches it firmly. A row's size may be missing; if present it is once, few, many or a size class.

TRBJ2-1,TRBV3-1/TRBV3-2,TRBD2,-,TGTGCCAGCAGCCCACTTTCAGCGGGAGGTGGCAATGAGCAGTTCTTC,CASSPLSAGGGNEQFF
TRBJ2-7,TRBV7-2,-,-,TGTGCCAGCAGCTTAGCGCCCGGGAAGCGCTACGAGCAGTACTTC,CASSLAPGKRYEQYF
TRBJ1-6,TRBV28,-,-,TGTGCCAGCAGTCGGATGGGGGGACCCCTCCACTTT,CASSRMGGPLHF
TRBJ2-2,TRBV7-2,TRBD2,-,TGTGCCAGCAGCCTCCTTCGGGGGGGAGGTACCGGGGAGCTGTTTTTT,CASSLLRGGGTGELFF
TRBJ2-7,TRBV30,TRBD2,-,TGTGCCTGGACTAGCGGGACCTACGAGCAGTACTTC,CAWTSGTYEQYF
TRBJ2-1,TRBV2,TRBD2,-,TGTGCCAGCAATTATGCTCGGACTAGCGGGGACAATGAGCAGTTCTTC,CASNYARTSGDNEQFF
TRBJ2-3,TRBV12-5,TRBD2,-,TGTGCTAGTGGTTCGGGGACTAGCGGGAGGTCCTCCACAGATACGCAGTATTTT,CASGSGTSGRSSTDTQYF
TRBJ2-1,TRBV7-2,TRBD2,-,TGTGCCAGCAGCCGCTTTCTAGCGGGAGCAGTGGGCAATGAGCAGTTCTTC,CASSRFLAGAVGNEQFF
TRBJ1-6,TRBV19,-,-,TGTGCCAGTAGTATCCGGAGTAATAATTCACCCCTCCACTTT,CASSIRSNNSPLHF
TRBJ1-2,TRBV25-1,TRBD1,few,TGTGCCAGCAGCGGCGAGGACAGGAGCCTGTACTATGGCTACACCTTC,CASSGEDRSLYYGYTF
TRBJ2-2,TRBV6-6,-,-,TGTGCCAGCAGTTACTTATCCGGGGAGCTGTTTTTT,CASSYLSGELFF
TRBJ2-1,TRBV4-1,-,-,TGCGCCAGCAGCCAAGCAGGGTCCTCCTACAATGAGCAGTTCTTC,CASSQAGSSYNEQFF
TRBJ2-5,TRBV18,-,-,TGTGCCAGCTCACCCGACAGACAAGAGACCCAGTACTTC,CASSPDRQETQYF
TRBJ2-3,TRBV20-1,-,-,TGCAGTGCTAGTGACCCCCGAGGACGGAGCGGAACAGATACGCAGTATTTT,CSASDPRGRSGTDTQYF
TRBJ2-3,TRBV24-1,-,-,TGTGCCACCGGGAGTCTAGATACGCAGTATTTT,CATGSLDTQYF
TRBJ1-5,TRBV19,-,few,TGTGCCAGTAGTATAATGGGGGGGCGATTGGGGATAGATCAGCCCCAGCATTTT,CASSIMGGRLGIDQPQHF
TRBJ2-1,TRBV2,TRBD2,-,TGTGCCAGCAGTGTCCTAGCGGGAAGGAGCAGTTTCTTC,CASSVLAGRSSFF
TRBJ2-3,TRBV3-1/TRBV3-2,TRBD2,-,TGTGCCAGCAGCGAATTTCAACTAGCGGGAGGGCTCTTAGATACGCAGTATTTT,CASSEFQLAGGLLDTQYF
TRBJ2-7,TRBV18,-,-,TGTGCCAGCTCACCACCCAGCGGTACCTACGAGCAGTACTTC,CASSPPSGTYEQYF